The 8 T cell receptor beta chains in this list originate from one sample, sequenced in a study of human T cells and chemical hapten exposure. TCRdb re-called the RACE reads with MiXCR, one entry per CDR3 protein. This sample has roughly 90,000 distinct CDR3 sequences, with around 9.9% found just once. Time point given: patch test 3, about 24 weeks after DPC sensitization. Treatment reported: therapeutic diphenylcyclopropenone sensitization with weekly scalp DPC. The sequences come from whole blood, collected in connection with sensitization to the hapten diphenylcyclopropenone (DPC). Receptors originate from a woman in her thirties with alopecia areata. Some clones in this sample may be carry-over from other donors' samples.

At least ten counts were recorded for this clonotype. The rearrangement joins TRBV20-1 to TRBJ1-1, with TRBD1 matching over 7 bases. The CDR3 sequence is 13 residues long. Germline CDR1 reads DFQATT; CDR2 reads SNEGSKA (reference sequence). In DNA form, the CDR3 reads TGCAGCGTCCTAGACAGGGCGAACACTGAAGCTTTCTTT. Its translation is CSVLDRANTEAFF.

This clonotype was counted a few times. The genes are TRBV10-1 and TRBJ2-3; 9 positions agree with TRBD2. The CDR3 is 13 amino acids. Losses at the gene ends were 5 bases for V and 6 bases for J; bases not matched to a gene: 3. In germline, CDR1 is WNHNN, CDR2 SYGVQD (reference sequence). The DNA for the CDR3 is TGCGCCAGCAGTCTAGCGGGGATGGATACGCAGTATTTT. Protein: CASSLAGMDTQYF.

This clonotype has ten or more counts. The chain uses TRBV28 and TRBJ2-1; no definite D call. The CDR3 loop spans 15 amino acids. V gave up 2 bases and J gave up 3 bases, with 11 bases separating them. CDR1 and CDR2 from the germline V gene are MDHEN and SYDVKM. CDR3 region: CASSLEENYYNEQFF. Written as DNA, the CDR3 is TGTGCCAGCAGTTTAGAAGAAAACTACTACAATGAGCAGTTCTTC.

This clonotype was counted at least ten times. The chain links TRBV7-9 to TRBJ2-7, with D possibly TRBD1 on 5 matching bases. Germline V lookup: CDR1 SEHNR, CDR2 FQNEAQ (reference sequence). V was cut by 4 bases and J by 0 bases, with 10 bases left in between. This CDR3 spans 14 amino acids. CDR3 loop: CASSSLDSSYEQYV. Here the CDR3 DNA reads TGTGCCAGCAGCTCATTAGACAGCTCCTACGAGCAGTACGTC.

The chain joins TRBV15 to TRBJ1-5; 7 positions match TRBD1. Trimming cost V 3 bases and J 0 bases; bases outside gene matches: 5. The V gene's germline CDR1 is LNHNV and CDR2 YYDKDF (reference sequence). The CDR3 is 16 residues long. The CDR3 loop reads CATSRTGLSSNQPQHF. CDR3 DNA: TGTGCCACCAGCAGGACAGGGCTTAGTAGCAATCAGCCCCAGCATTTT.

This clonotype was detected only a few times. The chain links TRBV29-1 to TRBJ1-1; D is ambiguous. This CDR3 has 12 amino acids. Germline V lookup: CDR1 SQVTM, CDR2 ANQGSEA. V was cut by 4 bases and J by 1 base, with 7 bases left in between. The CDR3 is CSVAAQNTEAFF. In DNA form, the CDR3 reads TGCAGCGTTGCGGCGCAGAACACTGAAGCTTTCTTT.

The CDR3 loop is CAISESDRGFRGYTF. DNA of the CDR3: TGTGCCATCAGTGAGTCGGACAGGGGATTTCGTGGCTACACCTTC. The chain employs TRBV10-3 and TRBJ1-2, with TRBD1 identical over 9 bases. Trimming took 0 bases from V and 7 from J; bases not matched to a gene: 6. CDR3 size: 15 residues. Germline lookup yields CDR1 ENHRY and CDR2 SYGVKD.

In this sample, this clonotype turned up many times. The V call is TRBV4-1, the J call TRBJ1-1, with 8 bases lining up with TRBD1. Germline loops: CDR1 MGHRA, CDR2 YSYEKL. V shed 6 bases and J 7 bases; nucleotides not matched to a gene: 13. The CDR3 extends over 15 amino acids. Written as DNA, the CDR3 is TGCGCCAGCAGGGACAGGGCTCTCTCGGCCGGTGAAGCTTTCTTT. Translating gives CASRDRALSAGEAFF.